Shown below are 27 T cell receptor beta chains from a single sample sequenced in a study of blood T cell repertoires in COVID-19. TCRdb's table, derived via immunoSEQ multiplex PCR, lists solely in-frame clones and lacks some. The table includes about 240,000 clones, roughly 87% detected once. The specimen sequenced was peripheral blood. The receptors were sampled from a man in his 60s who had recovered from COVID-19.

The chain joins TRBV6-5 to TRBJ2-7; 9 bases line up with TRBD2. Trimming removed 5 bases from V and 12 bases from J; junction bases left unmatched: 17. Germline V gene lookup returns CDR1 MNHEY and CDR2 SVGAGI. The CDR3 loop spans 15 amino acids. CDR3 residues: CASSPTLRLAGTSYF. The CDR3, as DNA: TGTGCCAGCAGTCCCACCTTAAGGCTAGCGGGGACGTCGTACTTC.

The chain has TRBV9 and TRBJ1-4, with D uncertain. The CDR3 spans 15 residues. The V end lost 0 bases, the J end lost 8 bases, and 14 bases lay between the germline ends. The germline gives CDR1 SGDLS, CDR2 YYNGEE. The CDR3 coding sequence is TGTGCCAGCAGCGTAGGGGCCGCACCAAGGGAAAAACTGTTTTTT. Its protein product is CASSVGAAPREKLFF.

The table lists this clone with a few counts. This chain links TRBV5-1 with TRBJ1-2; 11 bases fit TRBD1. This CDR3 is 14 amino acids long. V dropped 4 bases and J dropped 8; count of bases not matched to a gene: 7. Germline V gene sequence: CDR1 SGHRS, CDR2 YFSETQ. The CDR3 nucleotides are TGCGCCAGCAGCGAAGGACAGGGGGCGGAGGGCTACACCTTC. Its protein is CASSEGQGAEGYTF.

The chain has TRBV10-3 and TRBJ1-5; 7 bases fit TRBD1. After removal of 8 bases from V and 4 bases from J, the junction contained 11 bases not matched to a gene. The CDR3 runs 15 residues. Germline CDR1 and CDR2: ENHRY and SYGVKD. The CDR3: CAIGETGIRNQPQHF. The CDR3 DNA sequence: TGTGCCATCGGCGAGACAGGGATTCGAAATCAGCCCCAGCATTTT.

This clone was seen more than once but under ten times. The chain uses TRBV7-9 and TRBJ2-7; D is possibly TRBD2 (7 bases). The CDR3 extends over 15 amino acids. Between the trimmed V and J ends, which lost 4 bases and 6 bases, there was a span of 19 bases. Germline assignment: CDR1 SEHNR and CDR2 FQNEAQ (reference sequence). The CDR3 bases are TGTGCCAGCAGCTCCCCAGGACATCGGGGGGCCGAGCAGTACTTC. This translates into CASSSPGHRGAEQYF.

The CDR3: CASSLAARNYEQYF. The DNA for the CDR3 is TGTGCCAGCTCACTCGCCGCGAGGAACTACGAGCAGTACTTC. The chain is built from TRBV18 and TRBJ2-7; D remains unclear. This CDR3 comprises 14 residues. The V gene's germline CDR1 is KGHSH and CDR2 LQKENI. V was pared by 4 bases and J by 3 bases, with 13 bases between.

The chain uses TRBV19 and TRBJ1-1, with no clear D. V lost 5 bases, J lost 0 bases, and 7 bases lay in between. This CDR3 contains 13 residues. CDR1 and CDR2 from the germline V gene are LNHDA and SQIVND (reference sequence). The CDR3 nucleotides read TGTGCCAGTAGTTTCTCTTTGAACACTGAAGCTTTCTTT. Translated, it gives CASSFSLNTEAFF.

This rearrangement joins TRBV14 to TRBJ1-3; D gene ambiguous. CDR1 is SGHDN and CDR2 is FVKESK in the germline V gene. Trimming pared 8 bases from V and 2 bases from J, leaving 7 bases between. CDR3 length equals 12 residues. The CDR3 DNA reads TGTGCCAGCGCGGTGGCTGGAAACACCATATATTTT. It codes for CASAVAGNTIYF.

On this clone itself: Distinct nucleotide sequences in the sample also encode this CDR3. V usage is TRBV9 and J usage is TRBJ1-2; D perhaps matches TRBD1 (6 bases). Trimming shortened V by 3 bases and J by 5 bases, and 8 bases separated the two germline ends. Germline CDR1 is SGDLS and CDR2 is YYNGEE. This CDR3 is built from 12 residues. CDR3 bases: TGTGCCAGCAGCGCAGGGGTGTATGGCTACACCTTC. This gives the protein CASSAGVYGYTF. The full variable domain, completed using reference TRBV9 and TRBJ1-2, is DSGVTQTPKHLITATGQRVTLRCSPRSGDLSVYWYQQSLDQGLQFLIQYYNGEERAKGNILERFSAQQFPDLHSELNLSSLELGDSALYFCASSAGVYGYTFGSGTRLTVV.

CDR3 region: CASSQTGTKDGYTF. The CDR3 DNA is TGTGCCAGCAGCCAAACCGGGACAAAGGATGGCTACACCTTC. J is TRBJ1-2 and V is TRBV4-2; a weak D match, TRBD1 (6 bases). Trimming removed 2 bases from V and 6 bases from J, with 13 bases in between. The CDR3 loop spans 14 amino acids. Per germline, CDR1 LGHNA and CDR2 YNFKEQ.

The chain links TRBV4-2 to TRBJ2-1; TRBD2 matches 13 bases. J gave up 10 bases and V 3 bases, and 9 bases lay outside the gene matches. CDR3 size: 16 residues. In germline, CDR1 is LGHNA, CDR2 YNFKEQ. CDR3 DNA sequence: TGTGCCAGCAGCCAGACAACTAGCGGGGGGGCTCGGGAGCAGTTCTTC. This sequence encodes CASSQTTSGGAREQFF.

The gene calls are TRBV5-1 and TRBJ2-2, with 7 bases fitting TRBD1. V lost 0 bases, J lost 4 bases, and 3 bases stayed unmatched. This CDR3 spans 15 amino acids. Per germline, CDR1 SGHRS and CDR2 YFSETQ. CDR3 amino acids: CASSLGQGVTGELFF. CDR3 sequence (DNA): TGCGCCAGCAGCTTGGGACAGGGTGTCACCGGGGAGCTGTTTTTT.

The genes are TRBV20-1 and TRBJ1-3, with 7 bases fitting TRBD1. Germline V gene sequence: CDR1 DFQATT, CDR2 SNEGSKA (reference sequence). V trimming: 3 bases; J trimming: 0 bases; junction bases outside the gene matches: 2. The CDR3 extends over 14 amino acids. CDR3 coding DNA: TGCAGTGCTAGTAGGGACAGCTCTGGAAACACCATATATTTT. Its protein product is CSASRDSSGNTIYF.

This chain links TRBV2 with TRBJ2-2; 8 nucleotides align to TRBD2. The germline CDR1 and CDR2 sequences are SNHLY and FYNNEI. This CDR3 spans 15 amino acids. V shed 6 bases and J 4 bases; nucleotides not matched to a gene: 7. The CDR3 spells CASSPGLGATGELFF. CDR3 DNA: TGTGCCAGCAGCCCGGGACTAGGGGCCACCGGGGAGCTGTTTTTT.

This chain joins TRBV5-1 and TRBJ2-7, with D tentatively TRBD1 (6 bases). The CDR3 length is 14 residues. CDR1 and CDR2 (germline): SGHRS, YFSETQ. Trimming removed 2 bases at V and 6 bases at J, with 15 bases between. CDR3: CASSLYTGQAEQYF. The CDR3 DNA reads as TGCGCCAGCAGCTTATACACAGGGCAGGCCGAGCAGTACTTC. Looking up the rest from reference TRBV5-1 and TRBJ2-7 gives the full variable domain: KAGVTQTPRYLIKTRGQQVTLSCSPISGHRSVSWYQQTPGQGLQFLFEYFSETQRNKGNFPGRFSGRQFSNSRSEMNVSTLELGDSALYLCASSLYTGQAEQYFGPGTRLTVT.

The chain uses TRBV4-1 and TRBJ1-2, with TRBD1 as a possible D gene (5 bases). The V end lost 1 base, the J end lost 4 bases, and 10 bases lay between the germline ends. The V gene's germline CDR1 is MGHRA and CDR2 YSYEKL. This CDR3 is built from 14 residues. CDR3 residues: CASSQVGGLYGYTF. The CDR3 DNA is TGCGCCAGCAGCCAAGTCGGGGGACTCTATGGCTACACCTTC.

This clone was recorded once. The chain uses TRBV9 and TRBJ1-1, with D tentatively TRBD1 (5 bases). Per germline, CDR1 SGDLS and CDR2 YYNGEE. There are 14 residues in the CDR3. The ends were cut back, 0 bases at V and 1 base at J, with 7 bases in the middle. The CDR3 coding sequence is TGTGCCAGCAGCGTAGGACAGACGAACACTGAAGCTTTCTTT. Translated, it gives CASSVGQTNTEAFF.

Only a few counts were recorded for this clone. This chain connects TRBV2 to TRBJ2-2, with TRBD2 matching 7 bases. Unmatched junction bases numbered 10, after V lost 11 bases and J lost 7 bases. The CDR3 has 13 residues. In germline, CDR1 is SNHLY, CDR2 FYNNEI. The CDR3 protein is CAGTRGEGGELFF. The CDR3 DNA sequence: TGTGCCGGAACACGGGGGGAGGGCGGGGAGCTGTTTTTT.

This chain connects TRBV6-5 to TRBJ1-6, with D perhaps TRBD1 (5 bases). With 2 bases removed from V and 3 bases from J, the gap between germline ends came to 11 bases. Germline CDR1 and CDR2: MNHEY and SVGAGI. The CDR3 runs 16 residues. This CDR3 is CASSYARGDYNSPLHF. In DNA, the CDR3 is TGTGCCAGCAGTTACGCAAGGGGCGACTATAATTCACCCCTCCACTTT.

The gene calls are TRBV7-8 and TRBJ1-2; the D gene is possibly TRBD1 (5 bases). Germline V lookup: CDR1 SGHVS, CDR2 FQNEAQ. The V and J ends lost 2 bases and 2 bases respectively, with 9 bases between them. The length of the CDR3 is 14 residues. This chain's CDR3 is CASSLRQQNYGYTF. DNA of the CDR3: TGTGCCAGCAGCTTAAGACAGCAGAACTATGGCTACACCTTC.

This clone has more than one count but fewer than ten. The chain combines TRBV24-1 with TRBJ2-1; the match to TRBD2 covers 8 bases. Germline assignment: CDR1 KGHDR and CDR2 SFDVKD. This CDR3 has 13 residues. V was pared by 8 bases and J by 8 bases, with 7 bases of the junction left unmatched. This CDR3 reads CATTRGGPHEQFF. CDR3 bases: TGTGCCACCACTCGGGGGGGTCCCCATGAGCAGTTCTTC.

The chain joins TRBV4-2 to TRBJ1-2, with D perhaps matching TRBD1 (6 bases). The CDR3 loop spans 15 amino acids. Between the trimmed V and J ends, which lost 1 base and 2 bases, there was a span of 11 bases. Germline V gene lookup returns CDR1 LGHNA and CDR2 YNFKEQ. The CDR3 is CASSQGQAGNYGYTF. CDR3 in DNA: TGTGCCAGCAGCCAAGGACAGGCCGGGAACTATGGCTACACCTTC.

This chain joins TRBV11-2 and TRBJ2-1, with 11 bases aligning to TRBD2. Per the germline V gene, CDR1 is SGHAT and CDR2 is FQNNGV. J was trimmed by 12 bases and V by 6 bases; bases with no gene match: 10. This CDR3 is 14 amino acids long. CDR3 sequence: CASRSLAGVHGQFF. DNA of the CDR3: TGTGCCAGCAGATCACTAGCGGGGGTACACGGGCAGTTCTTC.

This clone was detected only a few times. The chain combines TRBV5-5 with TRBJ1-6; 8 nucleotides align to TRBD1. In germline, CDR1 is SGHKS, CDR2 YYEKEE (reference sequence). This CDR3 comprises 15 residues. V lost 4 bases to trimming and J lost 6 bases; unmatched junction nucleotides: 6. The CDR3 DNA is TGTGCCAGCAGCCTGAGACAGGGGATTAATTCACCCCTCCACTTT. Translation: CASSLRQGINSPLHF.

The CDR3 is CASSSDRDRDEKLFF. The DNA for the CDR3 is TGCGCCAGCAGCTCTGACCGGGACAGGGATGAAAAACTGTTTTTT. The chain carries TRBV5-1 and TRBJ1-4, with 9 nucleotides matching TRBD1. Germline assignment: CDR1 SGHRS and CDR2 YFSETQ. Losses at the gene ends were 3 bases for V and 6 bases for J; bases not matched to a gene: 6. The CDR3 has 15 residues.

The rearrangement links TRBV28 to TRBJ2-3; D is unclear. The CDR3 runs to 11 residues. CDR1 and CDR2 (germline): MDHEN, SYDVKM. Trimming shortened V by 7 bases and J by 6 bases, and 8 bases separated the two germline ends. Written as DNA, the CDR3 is TGTGCCAGCACTGTCAGGGATACGCAGTATTTT. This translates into CASTVRDTQYF. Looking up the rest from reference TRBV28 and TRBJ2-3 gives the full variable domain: DVKVTQSSRYLVKRTGEKVFLECVQDMDHENMFWYRQDPGLGLRLIYFSYDVKMKEKGDIPEGYSVSREKKERFSLILESASTNQTSMYLCASTVRDTQYFGPGTRLTVL.

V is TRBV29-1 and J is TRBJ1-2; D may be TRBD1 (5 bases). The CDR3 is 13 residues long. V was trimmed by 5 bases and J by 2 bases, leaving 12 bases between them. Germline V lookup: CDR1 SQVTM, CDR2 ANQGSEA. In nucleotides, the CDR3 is TGCAGCGTTTTAGCCAGGGCGAACTATGGCTACACCTTC. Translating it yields CSVLARANYGYTF. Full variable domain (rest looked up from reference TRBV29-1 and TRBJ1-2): SAVISQKPSRDICQRGTSLTIQCQVDSQVTMMFWYRQQPGQSLTLIATANQGSEATYESGFVIDKFPISRPNLTFSTLTVSNMSPEDSSIYLCSVLARANYGYTFGSGTRLTVV.